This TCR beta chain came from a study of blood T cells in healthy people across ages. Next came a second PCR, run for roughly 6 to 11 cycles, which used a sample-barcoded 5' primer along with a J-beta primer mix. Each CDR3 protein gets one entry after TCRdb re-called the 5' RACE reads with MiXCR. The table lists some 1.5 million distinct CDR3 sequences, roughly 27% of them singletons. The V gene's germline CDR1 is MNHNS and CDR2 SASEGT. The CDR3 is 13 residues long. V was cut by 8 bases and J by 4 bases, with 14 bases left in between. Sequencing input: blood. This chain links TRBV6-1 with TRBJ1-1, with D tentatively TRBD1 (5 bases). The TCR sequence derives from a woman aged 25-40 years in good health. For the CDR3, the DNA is TGTGCCAGCGGGGACGGGGTTAGCACTGAAGCTTTCTTT. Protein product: CASGDGVSTEAFF.